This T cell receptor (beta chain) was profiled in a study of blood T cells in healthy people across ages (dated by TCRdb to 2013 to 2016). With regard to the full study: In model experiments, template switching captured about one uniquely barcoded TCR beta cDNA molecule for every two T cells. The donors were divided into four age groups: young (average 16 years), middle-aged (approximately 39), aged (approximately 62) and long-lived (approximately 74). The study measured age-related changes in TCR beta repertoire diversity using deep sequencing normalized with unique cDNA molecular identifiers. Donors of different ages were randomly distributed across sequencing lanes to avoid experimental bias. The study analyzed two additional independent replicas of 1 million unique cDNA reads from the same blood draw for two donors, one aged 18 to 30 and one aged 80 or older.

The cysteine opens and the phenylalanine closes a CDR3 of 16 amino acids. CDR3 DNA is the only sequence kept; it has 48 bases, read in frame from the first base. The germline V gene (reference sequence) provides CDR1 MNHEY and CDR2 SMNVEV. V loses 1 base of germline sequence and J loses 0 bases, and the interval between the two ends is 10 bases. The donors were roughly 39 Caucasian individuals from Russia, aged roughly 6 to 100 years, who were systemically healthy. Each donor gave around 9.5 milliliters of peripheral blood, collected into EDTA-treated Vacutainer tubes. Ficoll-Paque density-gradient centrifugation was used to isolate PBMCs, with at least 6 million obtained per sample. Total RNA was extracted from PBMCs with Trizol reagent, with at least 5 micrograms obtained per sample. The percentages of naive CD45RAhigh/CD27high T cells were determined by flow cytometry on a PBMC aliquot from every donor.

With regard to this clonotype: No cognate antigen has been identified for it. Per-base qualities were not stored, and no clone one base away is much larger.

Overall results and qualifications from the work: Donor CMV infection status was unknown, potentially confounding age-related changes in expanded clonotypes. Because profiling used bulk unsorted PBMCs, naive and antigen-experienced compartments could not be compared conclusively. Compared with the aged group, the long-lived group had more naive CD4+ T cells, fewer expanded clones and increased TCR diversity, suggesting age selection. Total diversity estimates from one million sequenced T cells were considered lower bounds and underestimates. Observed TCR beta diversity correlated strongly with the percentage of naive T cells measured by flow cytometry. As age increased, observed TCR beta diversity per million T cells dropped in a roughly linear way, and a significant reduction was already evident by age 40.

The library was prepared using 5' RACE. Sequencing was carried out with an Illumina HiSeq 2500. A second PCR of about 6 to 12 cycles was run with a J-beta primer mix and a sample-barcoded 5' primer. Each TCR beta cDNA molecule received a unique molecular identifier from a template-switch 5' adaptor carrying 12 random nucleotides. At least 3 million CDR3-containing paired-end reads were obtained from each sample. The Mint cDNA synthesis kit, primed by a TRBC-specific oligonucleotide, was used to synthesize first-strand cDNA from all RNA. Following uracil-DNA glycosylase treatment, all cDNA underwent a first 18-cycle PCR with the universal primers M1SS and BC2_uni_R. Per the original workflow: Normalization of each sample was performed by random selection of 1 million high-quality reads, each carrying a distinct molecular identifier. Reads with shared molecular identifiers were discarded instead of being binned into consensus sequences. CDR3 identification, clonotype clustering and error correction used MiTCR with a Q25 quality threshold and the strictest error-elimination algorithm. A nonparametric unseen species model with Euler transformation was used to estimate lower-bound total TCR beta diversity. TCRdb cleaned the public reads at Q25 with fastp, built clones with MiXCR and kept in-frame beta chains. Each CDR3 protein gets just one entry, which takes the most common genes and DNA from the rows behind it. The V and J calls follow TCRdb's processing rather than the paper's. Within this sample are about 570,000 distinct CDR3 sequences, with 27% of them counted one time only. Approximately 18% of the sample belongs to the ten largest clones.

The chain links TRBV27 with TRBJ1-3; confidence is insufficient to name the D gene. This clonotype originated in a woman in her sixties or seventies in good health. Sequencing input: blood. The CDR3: CASSLCLDGSGNTIYF. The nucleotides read TGTGCCAGCAGTTTATGCCTCGACGGCTCTGGAAACACCATATATTTT.